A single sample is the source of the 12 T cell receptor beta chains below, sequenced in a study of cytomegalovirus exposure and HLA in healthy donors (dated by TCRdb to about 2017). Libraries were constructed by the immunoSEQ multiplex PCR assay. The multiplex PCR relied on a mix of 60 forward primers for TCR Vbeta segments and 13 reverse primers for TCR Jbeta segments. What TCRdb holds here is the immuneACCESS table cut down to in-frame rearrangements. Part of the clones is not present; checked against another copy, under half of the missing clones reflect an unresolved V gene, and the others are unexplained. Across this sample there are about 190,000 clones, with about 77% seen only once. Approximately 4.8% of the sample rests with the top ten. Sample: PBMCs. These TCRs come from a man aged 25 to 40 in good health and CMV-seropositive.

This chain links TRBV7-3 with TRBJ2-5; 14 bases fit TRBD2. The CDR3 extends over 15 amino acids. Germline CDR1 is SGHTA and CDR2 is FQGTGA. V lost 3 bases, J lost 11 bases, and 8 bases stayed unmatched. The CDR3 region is CASSLGLAGVGEQYF. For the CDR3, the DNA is TGTGCCAGCAGCTTGGGACTAGCGGGAGTGGGGGAGCAGTACTTC.

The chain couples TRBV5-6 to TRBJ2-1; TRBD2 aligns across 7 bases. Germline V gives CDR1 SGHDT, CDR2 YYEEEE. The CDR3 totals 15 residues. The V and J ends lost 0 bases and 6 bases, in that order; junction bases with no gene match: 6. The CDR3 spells CASSLVGLGSNEQFF. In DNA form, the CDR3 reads TGTGCCAGCAGCTTGGTAGGACTAGGGTCCAATGAGCAGTTCTTC. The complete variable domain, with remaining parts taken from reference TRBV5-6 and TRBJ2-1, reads DAGVTQSPTHLIKTRGQQVTLRCSPKSGHDTVSWYQQALGQGPQFIFQYYEEEERQRGNFPDRFSGHQFPNYSSELNVNALLLGDSALYLCASSLVGLGSNEQFFGPGTRLTVL.

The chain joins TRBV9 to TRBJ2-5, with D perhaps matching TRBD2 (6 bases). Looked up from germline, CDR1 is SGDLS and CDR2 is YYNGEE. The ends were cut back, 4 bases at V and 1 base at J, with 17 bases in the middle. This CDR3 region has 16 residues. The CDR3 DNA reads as TGTGCCAGCAGCAAAACCGGCGGGGAATTCCAAGAGACCCAGTACTTC. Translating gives CASSKTGGEFQETQYF. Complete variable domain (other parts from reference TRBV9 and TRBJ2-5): DSGVTQTPKHLITATGQRVTLRCSPRSGDLSVYWYQQSLDQGLQFLIQYYNGEERAKGNILERFSAQQFPDLHSELNLSSLELGDSALYFCASSKTGGEFQETQYFGPGTRLLVL.

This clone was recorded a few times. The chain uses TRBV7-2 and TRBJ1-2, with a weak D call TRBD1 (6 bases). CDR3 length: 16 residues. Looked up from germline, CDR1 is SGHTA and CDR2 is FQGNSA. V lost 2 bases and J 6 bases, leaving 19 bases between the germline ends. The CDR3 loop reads CASSLHPAGAAHGYTF. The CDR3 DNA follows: TGTGCCAGCAGCTTACACCCCGCGGGGGCGGCCCATGGCTACACCTTC. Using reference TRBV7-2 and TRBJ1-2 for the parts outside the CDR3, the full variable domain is GAGVSQSPSNKVTEKGKDVELRCDPISGHTALYWYRQSLGQGLEFLIYFQGNSAPDKSGLPSDRFSAERTGGSVSTLTIQRTQQEDSAVYLCASSLHPAGAAHGYTFGSGTRLTVV.

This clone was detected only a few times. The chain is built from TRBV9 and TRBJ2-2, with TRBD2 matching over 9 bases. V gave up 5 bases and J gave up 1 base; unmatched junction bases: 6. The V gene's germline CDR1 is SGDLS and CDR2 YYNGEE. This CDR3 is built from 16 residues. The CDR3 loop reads CASSRGLAQNTGELFF. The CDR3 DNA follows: TGTGCCAGCAGTAGAGGACTAGCGCAGAACACCGGGGAGCTGTTTTTT.

In DNA form, the CDR3 reads TGTGCCAGCTCACCGACAGGGGGAAACGAGCAGTACTTC. It is translated as CASSPTGGNEQYF. This chain connects TRBV18 to TRBJ2-7, with 9 bases identical to TRBD1. Trimming at V came to 3 bases and at J to 5 bases, leaving 2 bases not matched to a gene. Germline V gene sequence: CDR1 KGHSH, CDR2 LQKENI. This CDR3 is built from 13 residues.

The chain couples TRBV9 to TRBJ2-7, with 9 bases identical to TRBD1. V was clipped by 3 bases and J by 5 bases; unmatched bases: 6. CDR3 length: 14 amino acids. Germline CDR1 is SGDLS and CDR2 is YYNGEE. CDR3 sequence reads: CASSGDRGMDEQYF. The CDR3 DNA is TGTGCCAGCAGCGGAGACAGGGGGATGGACGAGCAGTACTTC.

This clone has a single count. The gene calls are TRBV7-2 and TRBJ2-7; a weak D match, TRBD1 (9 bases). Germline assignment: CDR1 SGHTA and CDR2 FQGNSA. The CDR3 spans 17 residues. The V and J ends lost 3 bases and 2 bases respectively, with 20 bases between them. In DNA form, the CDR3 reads TGTGCCAGCAGCTTCTCGGGGGGGGGACAGGGAACCTACGAGCAGTACTTC. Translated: CASSFSGGGQGTYEQYF. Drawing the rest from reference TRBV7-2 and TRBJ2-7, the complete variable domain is GAGVSQSPSNKVTEKGKDVELRCDPISGHTALYWYRQSLGQGLEFLIYFQGNSAPDKSGLPSDRFSAERTGGSVSTLTIQRTQQEDSAVYLCASSFSGGGQGTYEQYFGPGTRLTVT.

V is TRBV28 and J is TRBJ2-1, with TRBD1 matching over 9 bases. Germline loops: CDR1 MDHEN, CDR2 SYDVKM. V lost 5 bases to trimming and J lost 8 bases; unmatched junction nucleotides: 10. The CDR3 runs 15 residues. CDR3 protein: CASSPQGQGLDEQFF. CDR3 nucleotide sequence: TGTGCCAGCAGTCCCCAGGGACAGGGATTAGATGAGCAGTTCTTC.

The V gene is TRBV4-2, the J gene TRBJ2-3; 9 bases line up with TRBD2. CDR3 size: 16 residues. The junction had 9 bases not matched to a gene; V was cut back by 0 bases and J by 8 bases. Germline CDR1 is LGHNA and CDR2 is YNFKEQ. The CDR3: CASSQDVRGGGGTQYF. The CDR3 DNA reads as TGTGCCAGCAGCCAAGATGTGCGGGGGGGTGGTGGTACGCAGTATTTT.

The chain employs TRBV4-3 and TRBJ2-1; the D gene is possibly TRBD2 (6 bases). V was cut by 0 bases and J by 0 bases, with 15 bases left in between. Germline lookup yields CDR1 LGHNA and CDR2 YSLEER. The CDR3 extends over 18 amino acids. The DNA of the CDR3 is TGCGCCAGCAGCCAAGATCGTCGGGAGTTAAGCTCCTACAATGAGCAGTTCTTC. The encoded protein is CASSQDRRELSSYNEQFF.

Written as DNA, the CDR3 is TGCGCCAGCAGCTGGGCGGAGGACACTGAAGCTTTCTTT. It specifies CASSWAEDTEAFF. The chain uses TRBV5-1 and TRBJ1-1; D is unresolved. CDR3 size: 13 residues. V lost 3 bases and J lost 3, with 9 bases in between. CDR1 and CDR2 from the germline V gene are SGHRS and YFSETQ. Drawing the rest from reference TRBV5-1 and TRBJ1-1, the complete variable domain is KAGVTQTPRYLIKTRGQQVTLSCSPISGHRSVSWYQQTPGQGLQFLFEYFSETQRNKGNFPGRFSGRQFSNSRSEMNVSTLELGDSALYLCASSWAEDTEAFFGQGTRLTVV.